A single sample is the source of the 22 T cell receptor beta chains below, sequenced in a study of blood T cell repertoires in COVID-19. TCRdb keeps only in-frame clones here, not all; method: immunoSEQ multiplex PCR. The sample lists about 150,000 clones; around four fifths were seen once. Sequences were obtained from PBMCs or T cells enriched from blood (not recorded which). The receptors originated from a woman between 35 and 50 years old who had recovered from COVID-19.

The chain carries TRBV7-9 and TRBJ1-1; D is ambiguous. The CDR3 is 16 residues long. Trimming cost V 2 bases and J 0 bases, with 13 bases left between them. The V gene's germline CDR1 is SEHNR and CDR2 FQNEAQ (reference sequence). The CDR3 spells CASSLSQNLMNTEAFF. CDR3 DNA: TGTGCCAGCAGCTTATCACAGAACCTTATGAACACTGAAGCTTTCTTT.

The CDR3 coding sequence is TGCAGTGCTAGTATGGGCAGGGCCAACACTGAAGCTTTCTTT. The encoded protein is CSASMGRANTEAFF. V gene TRBV20-1 combines with J gene TRBJ1-1; D possibly corresponds to TRBD1 (5 bases). The CDR3 is 14 amino acids. Germline CDR1 is DFQATT and CDR2 is SNEGSKA (reference sequence). The V and J ends lost 3 bases and 2 bases respectively, with 13 bases between them.

The chain has TRBV9 and TRBJ2-5; unclear D gene. Germline V gene data show CDR1 as SGDLS and CDR2 as YYNGEE. Trimming left V 4 bases short and J 10 bases short, with 17 bases between. This CDR3 has 13 residues. CDR3 sequence reads: CASSPQDVEDQYF. The CDR3 bases are TGTGCCAGCAGCCCCCAGGATGTAGAAGACCAGTACTTC.

The chain combines TRBV6-1 with TRBJ2-7; TRBD2 agrees at 8 bases. V trimming: 3 bases; J trimming: 4 bases; junction bases outside the gene matches: 8. The CDR3 sequence is 15 residues long. The germline V gene has CDR1 MNHNS and CDR2 SASEGT. CDR3 nucleotides: TGTGCCAGCAGTGACAGTTTAGCGGGACCGTACGAGCAGTACTTC. It specifies CASSDSLAGPYEQYF.

The chain uses TRBV27 and TRBJ2-1, with 11 bases fitting TRBD2. The CDR3 has 14 residues. CDR1 and CDR2 (germline): MNHEY, SMNVEV (reference sequence). J was trimmed by 6 bases and V by 7 bases; bases with no gene match: 5. CDR3 sequence reads: CASNLAGGLNEQFF. The DNA for the CDR3 is TGTGCCAGCAACCTAGCGGGAGGACTCAATGAGCAGTTCTTC.

This clone has only a few counts. The gene calls are TRBV7-2 and TRBJ1-1; weak D call: TRBD1 (5 bases). Trimming shortened V by 7 bases and J by 2 bases, and 11 bases separated the two germline ends. Germline lookup yields CDR1 SGHTA and CDR2 FQGNSA. The CDR3 length is 13 residues. Written as DNA, the CDR3 is TGTGCCAGCAACTGGACACCTAACACTGAAGCTTTCTTT. Translating gives CASNWTPNTEAFF.

This clone has a single count. One end of the junction varies from germline; a read error may be responsible. Here the CDR3 DNA reads TGTGCCAGTAGCATAGCGGGAGTCAAAGAGACCCAGTACTTC. It yields the protein CASSIAGVKETQYF. The rearrangement links TRBV19 to TRBJ2-5; 9 bases line up with TRBD2. Germline V gene sequence: CDR1 LNHDA, CDR2 SQIVND (reference sequence). This CDR3 contains 14 residues.

The rearrangement uses TRBV5-5 and TRBJ2-5, with TRBD2 matching 14 bases. The J segment lost 7 bases and the V segment lost 4 bases, leaving 9 bases of the junction unmatched. This CDR3 has 16 amino acids. The germline CDR1 and CDR2 sequences are SGHKS and YYEKEE (reference sequence). CDR3 protein: CASSPPGLAGEGTQYF. CDR3 bases: TGTGCCAGCAGCCCCCCGGGACTAGCGGGAGAGGGGACCCAGTACTTC.

The CDR3 here is CASSSRAITNTGELFF. In DNA form, the CDR3 reads TGTGCCAGCTCAAGCAGGGCTATTACGAACACCGGGGAGCTGTTTTTT. V is TRBV18 and J is TRBJ2-2; a weak D match, TRBD1 (5 bases). Germline CDR1 KGHSH, CDR2 LQKENI. V gave up 5 bases and J gave up 0 bases, with 13 bases separating them. The CDR3 loop spans 16 amino acids.

The rearrangement joins TRBV30 to TRBJ1-1; a weak D match, TRBD1 (5 bases). CDR3 length equals 11 residues. Trimming removed 0 bases at V and 7 bases at J, with 6 bases between. CDR1 is GTSNPN and CDR2 is SVGIG in the germline V gene (reference sequence). CDR3 residues: CAWSVQDEAFF. The CDR3 DNA is TGTGCCTGGAGTGTACAGGATGAAGCTTTCTTT.

The chain is built from TRBV12-5 and TRBJ2-5; 7 bases map to TRBD2. Unmatched junction bases numbered 7, after V lost 3 bases and J lost 0 bases. Germline lookup yields CDR1 LGHNT and CDR2 FRNRAP. There are 16 residues in the CDR3. The CDR3 bases are TGTGCTAGTGGTTTCCTTAGCGGGCGGTACCAAGAGACCCAGTACTTC. Translated, it gives CASGFLSGRYQETQYF.

This chain joins TRBV12-3 or TRBV12-4 and TRBJ1-5; a possible D gene is TRBD1 (5 bases). The germline V and J ends were trimmed by 6 bases and 6 bases, with 9 bases remaining between them. This CDR3 contains 12 residues. CDR3 residues: CASREGVQPQHF. The CDR3 DNA reads TGTGCCAGCAGGGAAGGGGTTCAGCCCCAGCATTTT.

This clone has only one observation. The J gene is TRBJ2-3, the V gene TRBV7-9; a possible D gene is TRBD2 (5 bases). The CDR3 extends over 15 amino acids. Trimming took 1 base from V and 0 from J, leaving 8 bases between them. CDR1 is SEHNR, CDR2 FQNEAQ, per germline (reference sequence). This CDR3 reads CASSLGSGSTDTQYF. In DNA, the CDR3 is TGTGCCAGCAGCTTAGGGAGCGGAAGCACAGATACGCAGTATTTT.

The CDR3 coding sequence is TGCGCCAGCAAGCTTGCGCAGGAGGGTTACAATGAGCAGTTCTTC. This gives the protein CASKLAQEGYNEQFF. The chain combines TRBV5-1 with TRBJ2-1, with a tentative D call TRBD2 (6 bases). Germline-derived CDR1 and CDR2 are SGHRS and YFSETQ. The ends were cut back, 6 bases at V and 4 bases at J, with 17 bases in the middle. The CDR3 totals 15 residues.

This clone appeared once. The J gene is TRBJ2-7, the V gene TRBV27; D is unresolved. The CDR3 has 14 amino acids. Per germline, CDR1 MNHEY and CDR2 SMNVEV (reference sequence). The germline V and J ends were trimmed by 1 base and 2 bases, with 9 bases remaining between them. In DNA, the CDR3 is TGTGCCAGCAGTTTATATTCGACTGCCTACGAGCAGTACTTC. Residues: CASSLYSTAYEQYF.

For this clone: Distinct nucleotide sequences in the sample also encode this CDR3. The chain links TRBV18 to TRBJ2-5, with 8 bases that match TRBD1. In germline, CDR1 is KGHSH, CDR2 LQKENI. The trim removed 4 bases at V and 3 bases at J, leaving 1 base unmatched. CDR3 size: 13 residues. CDR3: CASSQGQEETQYF. CDR3 DNA: TGTGCCAGCTCACAGGGACAGGAAGAGACCCAGTACTTC. The full variable domain, completed using reference TRBV18 and TRBJ2-5, is NAGVMQNPRHLVRRRGQEARLRCSPMKGHSHVYWYRQLPEEGLKFMVYLQKENIIDESGMPKERFSAEFPKEGPSILRIQQVVRGDSAAYFCASSQGQEETQYFGPGTRLLVL.

Only a few counts were recorded for this clone. The J gene is TRBJ2-5, the V gene TRBV7-2; 8 bases are a match to TRBD2. Germline V CDR1 and CDR2: SGHTA, FQGNSA. Unmatched junction bases numbered 5, after V lost 3 bases and J lost 5 bases. The CDR3 has 14 residues. The CDR3, as DNA: TGTGCCAGCAGCTTTCGTAGCGGGGCCGAGACCCAGTACTTC. Amino acid sequence: CASSFRSGAETQYF.

The rearrangement uses TRBV4-1 and TRBJ2-1; 9 positions agree with TRBD1. This CDR3 comprises 11 residues. Per the germline V gene, CDR1 is MGHRA and CDR2 is YSYEKL. J was trimmed by 15 bases and V by 6 bases; bases with no gene match: 6. CDR3 region: CASSRGQGWFF. CDR3 nucleotide sequence: TGCGCCAGCAGTCGTGGACAGGGGTGGTTCTTC.

This clone appeared a few times. This chain connects TRBV21-1 to TRBJ2-1; TRBD1 reflects the table's D call only, with no check against the DNA. TRBV21-1 has pseudogene status. This CDR3 contains 15 residues. CDR3: CASSTAGQLGNEQFF. The CDR3 nucleotides are TGTGCCAGCAGCACCGCGGGACAGCTGGGCAATGAGCAGTTCTTC.

This clone is a singleton in its sample. The chain is built from TRBV5-4 and TRBJ2-6, with 8 bases that match TRBD2. V lost 6 bases to trimming and J lost 0 bases; unmatched junction nucleotides: 8. The V gene's germline CDR1 is SGHNT and CDR2 YYREEE (reference sequence). The CDR3 contains 17 residues. The CDR3: CASNQRGKGSGANVLTF. The CDR3 DNA reads TGTGCCAGCAACCAGCGGGGGAAAGGCTCTGGGGCCAACGTCCTGACTTTC.

This clone turned up a few times. The chain couples TRBV28 to TRBJ2-7; 9 nucleotides line up with TRBD1. Germline values: CDR1 MDHEN, CDR2 SYDVKM. The CDR3 extends over 14 amino acids. After removal of 8 bases from V and 4 bases from J, the junction contained 9 bases not matched to a gene. CDR3 bases: TGTGCCAGCGGTACAGGGGGCCCTCCTTACGAGCAGTACTTC. Translating gives CASGTGGPPYEQYF.

The J gene is TRBJ2-7, the V gene TRBV7-8, with a possible D match to TRBD2 (6 bases). CDR1 and CDR2 (germline): SGHVS, FQNEAQ. CDR3 length equals 13 residues. Between the trimmed V and J ends, which lost 6 bases and 1 base, there was a span of 10 bases. The CDR3 DNA follows: TGTGCCAGCAGTATAGCGGATTCCTACGAGCAGTACTTC. It translates to CASSIADSYEQYF.